The entry below gives a single TCR beta chain sequence along with its context. Its antigen is as yet unknown. The data were taken from a study of T-cell reconstitution after alpha-beta-depleted transplantation in children. This CDR3 contains 15 residues. J lost 7 bases, V lost 5 bases, and 11 bases had no gene match. CDR1 is SEHNR, CDR2 FQNEAQ, per germline (reference sequence). Study-level results: Surviving recipient T cells and thymic progenitors produced the high day-60 TCRbeta diversity seen in some patients. Newly generated T cells supplied most T-cell counts and diversity one year post-transplant. As was reported, about two months after transplant, alpha-beta T cells came from several hundred expanded graft clones.

The TCRbeta library was prepared with unique molecular identifiers. TCRdb recomputed calls from the PCR reads with MiXCR, one row per CDR3 protein. This table holds hundreds of thousands of distinct CDR3 sequences, 15% to 20% found once. Sample: PBMCs, mostly from graft donor cells, taken 360 days after TCRalphabeta/CD19-depleted stem cell transplant. The rearrangement joins TRBV7-9 to TRBJ2-1; 7 nucleotides match TRBD2. This receptor was obtained from a male patient between 2 and 10 years old who had a stem cell transplant for acute lymphoblastic leukemia, so the T cells may come from the graft donor. The CDR3 DNA reads TGTGCCAGCAGCCATGTGGGACTACTAGGGAATGAGCAGTTCTTC. Translated, it gives CASSHVGLLGNEQFF.